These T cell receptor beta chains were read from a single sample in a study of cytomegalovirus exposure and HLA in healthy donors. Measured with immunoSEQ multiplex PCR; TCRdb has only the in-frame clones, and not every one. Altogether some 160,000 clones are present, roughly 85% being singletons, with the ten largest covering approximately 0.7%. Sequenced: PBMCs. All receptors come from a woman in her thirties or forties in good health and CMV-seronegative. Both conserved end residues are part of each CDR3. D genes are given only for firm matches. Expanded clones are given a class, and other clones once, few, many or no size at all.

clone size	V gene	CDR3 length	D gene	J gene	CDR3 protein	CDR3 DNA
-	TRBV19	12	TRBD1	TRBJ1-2	CAGRQGEYGYTF	TGTGCCGGGCGCCAGGGGGAATATGGCTACACCTTC
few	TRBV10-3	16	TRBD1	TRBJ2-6	CAISDGTASGANVLTF	TGTGCCATCAGTGATGGGACAGCCTCTGGGGCCAACGTCCTGACTTTC
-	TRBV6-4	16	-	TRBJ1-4	CASRSVPKTTNEKLFF	TGTGCCAGCAGGTCAGTCCCAAAAACCACTAATGAAAAACTGTTTTTT
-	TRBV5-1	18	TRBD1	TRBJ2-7	CASSHANGQAPLSYEQYF	TGCGCCAGCAGCCACGCAAACGGACAGGCACCCCTTTCCTACGAGCAGTACTTC
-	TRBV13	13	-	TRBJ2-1	CASRPDSYNEQFF	TGTGCCAGCAGGCCGGACAGTTACAATGAGCAGTTCTTC
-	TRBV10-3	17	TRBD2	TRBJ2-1	CAISESRGGSTYNEQFF	TGTGCCATCAGTGAGTCGCGAGGCGGGAGTACTTATAATGAGCAGTTCTTC
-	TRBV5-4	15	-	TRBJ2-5	CASSQGAAGQETQYF	TGTGCCAGCAGCCAGGGCGCCGCGGGACAAGAGACCCAGTACTTC
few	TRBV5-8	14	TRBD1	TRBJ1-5	CASSYRGWNQPQHF	TGTGCCAGCAGCTACAGGGGATGGAATCAGCCCCAGCATTTT
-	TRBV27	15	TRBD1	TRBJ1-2	CASSLSAGGNYGYTF	TGTGCCAGCAGTTTATCAGCAGGGGGTAACTATGGCTACACCTTC
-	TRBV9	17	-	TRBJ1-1	CASSVGVRTAMNTEAFF	TGTGCCAGCAGCGTGGGGGTCAGGACAGCAATGAACACTGAAGCTTTCTTT
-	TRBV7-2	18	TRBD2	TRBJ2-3	CASSLGGLAGAKTDTQYF	TGTGCCAGCAGCTTAGGGGGACTAGCGGGGGCTAAAACAGATACGCAGTATTTT
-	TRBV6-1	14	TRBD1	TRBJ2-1	CASIRTGGLDERFF	TGTGCCAGCATTAGGACAGGGGGACTGGATGAGCGGTTCTTC
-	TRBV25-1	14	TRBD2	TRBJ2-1	CASSGAGGSNEQFF	TGTGCCAGCAGTGGAGCGGGGGGGTCCAATGAGCAGTTCTTC
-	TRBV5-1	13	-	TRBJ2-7	CASSLFPGYEQYF	TGCGCCAGCAGCTTGTTTCCAGGCTACGAGCAGTACTTC
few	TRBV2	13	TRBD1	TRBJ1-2	CASRRDRGQGYTF	TGTGCCAGCAGAAGGGACAGGGGGCAAGGCTACACCTTC
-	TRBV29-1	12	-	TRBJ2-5	CSARLAGETQYF	TGCAGCGCCCGCTTGGCGGGGGAGACCCAGTACTTC
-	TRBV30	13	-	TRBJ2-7	CAWSVQGSYEQYF	TGTGCCTGGAGTGTACAGGGCTCCTACGAGCAGTACTTC
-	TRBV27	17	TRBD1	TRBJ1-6	CASSLPSGTGFGSPLHF	TGTGCCAGCAGTTTACCCTCCGGGACAGGATTTGGGTCACCCCTCCACTTT
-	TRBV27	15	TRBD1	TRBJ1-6	CASSLTGAYNSPLHF	TGTGCCAGCAGTTTGACAGGGGCTTATAATTCACCCCTCCACTTT
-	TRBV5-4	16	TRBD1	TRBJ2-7	CASSALSTGQGCEQYF	TGTGCCAGCAGCGCCCTAAGTACGGGACAGGGTTGCGAGCAGTACTTC
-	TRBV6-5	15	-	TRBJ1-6	CASSSETGPNSPLHF	TGTGCCAGCAGTTCCGAGACAGGTCCTAATTCACCCCTCCACTTT
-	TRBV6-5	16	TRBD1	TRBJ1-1	CASSFLPGQGGTEAFF	TGTGCCAGCAGTTTTCTCCCGGGACAGGGAGGCACTGAAGCTTTCTTT
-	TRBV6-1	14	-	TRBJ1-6	CASSEWTATSPLHF	TGTGCCAGCAGTGAGTGGACAGCAACTTCACCCCTCCACTTT
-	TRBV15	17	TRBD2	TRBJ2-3	CATSVTGTSGKKDTQYF	TGTGCCACCAGCGTCACCGGGACTAGCGGGAAGAAAGATACGCAGTATTTT
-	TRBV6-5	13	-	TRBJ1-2	CASKGKANYGYTF	TGTGCCAGCAAGGGGAAAGCTAACTATGGCTACACCTTC
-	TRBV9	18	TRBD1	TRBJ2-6	CASSQWDRGISGANVLTF	TGTGCCAGCAGCCAGTGGGACAGGGGAATCTCTGGGGCCAACGTCCTGACTTTC
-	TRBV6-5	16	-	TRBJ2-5	CASSYSEGALGKTQYF	TGTGCCAGCAGTTACTCGGAGGGGGCTTTGGGAAAGACCCAGTACTTC
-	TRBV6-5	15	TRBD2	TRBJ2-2	CASSGLAGGAGELFF	TGTGCCAGCAGTGGACTAGCGGGGGGGGCCGGGGAGCTGTTTTTT
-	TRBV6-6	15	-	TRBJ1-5	CASTDSGVSNQPQHF	TGTGCCAGCACCGATTCAGGCGTTAGCAATCAGCCCCAGCATTTT
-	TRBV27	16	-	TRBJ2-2	CASSPLAGRSAGELFF	TGTGCCAGCAGTCCCCTTGCGGGCAGGTCCGCCGGGGAGCTGTTTTTT
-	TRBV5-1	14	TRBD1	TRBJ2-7	CASSLRQGSYEQYF	TGCGCCAGCAGCTTGAGACAGGGTTCCTACGAGCAGTACTTC
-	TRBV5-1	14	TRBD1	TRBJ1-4	CASSLGQGFEKLFF	TGCGCCAGCAGCCTGGGACAGGGCTTTGAAAAACTGTTTTTT
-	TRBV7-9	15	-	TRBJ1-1	CASSFLRTENTEAFF	TGTGCCAGCAGCTTCCTCAGGACAGAGAACACTGAAGCTTTCTTT
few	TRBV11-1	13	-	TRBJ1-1	CASSVDRNTEAFF	TGTGCCAGCAGCGTCGACAGGAACACTGAAGCTTTCTTT
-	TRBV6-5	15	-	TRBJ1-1	CASQQAGLMSTEAFF	TGTGCCAGCCAACAGGCTGGTCTCATGAGCACTGAAGCTTTCTTT
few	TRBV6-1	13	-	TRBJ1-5	CASSVQSNQPQHF	TGTGCCAGCAGTGTACAAAGCAATCAGCCCCAGCATTTT
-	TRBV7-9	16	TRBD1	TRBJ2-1	CASSRLGPTGDGEQFF	TGTGCCAGCAGCCGACTCGGACCGACAGGGGATGGGGAGCAGTTCTTC
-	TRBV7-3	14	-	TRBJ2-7	CASSLDSFTYEQYF	TGTGCCAGCAGCTTAGACTCCTTTACCTACGAGCAGTACTTC
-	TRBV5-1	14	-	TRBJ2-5	CASREGQLQETQYF	TGCGCCAGCAGGGAGGGACAGCTCCAAGAGACCCAGTACTTC
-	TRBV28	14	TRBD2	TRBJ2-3	CASSRSGVEDTQYF	TGTGCCAGCAGCCGTAGCGGGGTTGAAGATACGCAGTATTTT
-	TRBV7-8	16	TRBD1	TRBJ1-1	CASTPGTGGEGTEAFF	TGTGCCAGCACCCCCGGGACAGGGGGCGAGGGCACTGAAGCTTTCTTT
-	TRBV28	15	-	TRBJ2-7	CASSRGLDSSYEQYF	TGTGCCAGCAGCCGAGGACTGGATAGCTCCTACGAGCAGTACTTC
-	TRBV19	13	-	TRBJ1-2	CASSIDLMGGYTF	TGTGCCAGTAGTATAGATCTAATGGGCGGCTACACCTTC
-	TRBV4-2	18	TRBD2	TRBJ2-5	CASSQDLPSGGSGETQYF	TGTGCCAGCAGCCAAGATCTTCCTAGCGGGGGGTCGGGAGAGACCCAGTACTTC
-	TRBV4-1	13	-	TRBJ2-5	CASSHRVRETQYF	TGCGCCAGCAGTCACAGGGTCCGCGAGACCCAGTACTTC
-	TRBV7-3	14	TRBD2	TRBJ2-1	CASSPPGTSREQFF	TGTGCCAGCAGCCCCCCGGGGACTAGTCGGGAGCAGTTCTTC
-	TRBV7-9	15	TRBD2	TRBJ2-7	CASSQSGMGPYEQYF	TGTGCCAGCAGCCAAAGCGGGATGGGACCCTACGAGCAGTACTTC
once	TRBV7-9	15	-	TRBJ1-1	CASFGGGLSNTEAFF	TGTGCCAGTTTCGGGGGAGGTCTCAGCAACACTGAAGCTTTCTTT
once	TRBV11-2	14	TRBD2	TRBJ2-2	CASRPGLAFGELFF	TGTGCCAGCAGACCCGGACTAGCGTTCGGGGAGCTGTTTTTT
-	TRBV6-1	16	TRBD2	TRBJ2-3	CASSESWGGGTDTQYF	TGTGCCAGCAGTGAATCATGGGGAGGGGGCACAGATACGCAGTATTTT
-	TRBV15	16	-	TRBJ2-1	CATSRDLQGGGNEQFF	TGTGCCACCAGCAGAGATCTGCAGGGGGGTGGCAATGAGCAGTTCTTC
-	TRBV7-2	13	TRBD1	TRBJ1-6	CASGTEGGITLHF	TGTGCCAGCGGGACAGAAGGGGGCATAACCCTCCACTTT
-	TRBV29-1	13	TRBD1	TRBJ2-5	CSVAGTGAETQYF	TGCAGCGTGGCCGGGACAGGGGCAGAGACCCAGTACTTC
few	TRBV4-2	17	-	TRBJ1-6	CASSQAPGVGDNSPLHF	TGTGCCAGCAGCCAAGCCCCAGGCGTCGGGGATAATTCACCCCTCCACTTT
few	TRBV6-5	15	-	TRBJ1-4	CASSYSPVFREKLFF	TGTGCCAGCAGTTACTCCCCCGTTTTTCGGGAAAAACTGTTTTTT
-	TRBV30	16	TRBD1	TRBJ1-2	CAWSAVSEGATYGYTF	TGTGCCTGGAGTGCCGTTTCCGAGGGGGCTACCTATGGCTACACCTTC
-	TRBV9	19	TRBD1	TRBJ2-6	CASSVGSGGLLFGANVLTF	TGTGCCAGCAGCGTAGGTTCAGGGGGATTGTTATTTGGGGCCAACGTCCTGACTTTC
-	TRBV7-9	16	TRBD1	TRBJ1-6	CASSQTGEPYNSPLHF	TGTGCCAGCAGCCAGACAGGGGAACCCTATAATTCACCCCTCCACTTT
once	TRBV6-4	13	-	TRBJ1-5	CASSRDIGQPQHF	TGTGCCAGCAGTCGGGACATAGGGCAGCCCCAGCATTTT
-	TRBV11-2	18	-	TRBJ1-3	CASSLRGTDPSSGNTIYF	TGTGCCAGCAGCTTAAGGGGCACAGATCCCTCCTCTGGAAACACCATATATTTT